One and the same sample provided the 27 T cell receptor beta chains below, sequenced in a study of blood T cell repertoires in COVID-19. Generated by immunoSEQ multiplex PCR, the TCRdb table keeps only in-frame clones and is missing some. The repertoire includes under 300,000 clones, roughly 90% of them detected once, and 0.75% to 1% sits in the top ten. Sequenced input: PBMCs or T cells enriched from blood (not recorded which). Receptors originate from a woman in her thirties who had recovered from COVID-19.

This chain connects TRBV6-5 to TRBJ1-2, with TRBD1 matching over 12 bases. With 2 bases clipped from V and 4 bases from J, the junction kept 5 bases outside the gene matches. Germline-derived CDR1 and CDR2 are MNHEY and SVGAGI. There are 16 residues in the CDR3. The DNA of the CDR3 is TGTGCCAGCAGTTACGGGACAGGGGGCAGGAGCTATGGCTACACCTTC. Translated: CASSYGTGGRSYGYTF.

This clone was recorded a few times. This chain uses TRBV7-2 with TRBJ2-7, with 7 bases identical to TRBD2. From germline, CDR1 is SGHTA and CDR2 FQGNSA. Trimming removed 3 bases from V and 3 bases from J; junction bases left unmatched: 5. The CDR3 length is 14 residues. Here the CDR3 DNA reads TGTGCCAGCAGCTTCTCGCCTAGCGGCTACGAGCAGTACTTC. Amino acid sequence: CASSFSPSGYEQYF.

The chain links TRBV5-5 to TRBJ1-1; a weak D match, TRBD1 (5 bases). The CDR3 has 13 residues. V was cut by 5 bases and J by 3 bases, with 11 bases left in between. Germline V gives CDR1 SGHKS, CDR2 YYEKEE (reference sequence). The CDR3 DNA follows: TGTGCCAGCAGGTTGACAGTGGACACTGAAGCTTTCTTT. This codes for CASRLTVDTEAFF. The complete variable domain, with remaining parts taken from reference TRBV5-5 and TRBJ1-1, reads DAGVTQSPTHLIKTRGQQVTLRCSPISGHKSVSWYQQVLGQGPQFIFQYYEKEERGRGNFPDRFSARQFPNYSSELNVNALLLGDSALYLCASRLTVDTEAFFGQGTRLTVV.

The chain carries TRBV28 and TRBJ2-1; 9 nucleotides agree with TRBD1. CDR3 length: 16 residues. J gave up 0 bases and V 2 bases, and 2 bases lay outside the gene matches. Germline lookup yields CDR1 MDHEN and CDR2 SYDVKM. CDR3 sequence: CASSLRDRVSYNEQFF. CDR3 sequence (DNA): TGTGCCAGCAGTTTAAGGGACAGGGTCTCCTACAATGAGCAGTTCTTC.

The V and J genes are TRBV10-3 and TRBJ1-1; D is unclear. Looked up from germline, CDR1 is ENHRY and CDR2 is SYGVKD. Trimming pared 1 base from V and 1 base from J, leaving 7 bases between. CDR3 length: 14 residues. The CDR3 nucleotides read TGTGCCATCAGTGAGTACAGCGGGAACACTGAAGCTTTCTTT. It specifies CAISEYSGNTEAFF.

In its sample, this clone was seen once. This chain joins TRBV5-4 and TRBJ2-1; D is unresolved. Germline CDR1 SGHNT, CDR2 YYREEE (reference sequence). The CDR3 length is 12 residues. The V end lost 4 bases, the J end lost 10 bases, and 12 bases lay between the germline ends. This CDR3 reads CASSPSALEQFF. The CDR3 DNA reads as TGTGCCAGCAGCCCCTCAGCGTTGGAGCAGTTCTTC.

On this clone: One end of the junction fails to match germline, which may point to a read error. The chain is built from TRBV20-1 and TRBJ1-5; 8 bases map to TRBD1. CDR1 is DFQATT and CDR2 is SNEGSKA in the germline V gene (reference sequence). This CDR3 region has 15 residues. The CDR3 loop is CSASEDRVLSLPQHF. DNA for the CDR3: TGCAGCGCTAGTGAGGACAGGGTCCTCTCCTTACCCCAGCATTTT.

V is TRBV7-3 and J is TRBJ1-1, with 7 bases lining up with TRBD1. The CDR3 covers 15 residues. Trimming took 3 bases from V and 6 from J; bases not matched to a gene: 10. Germline V gives CDR1 SGHTA, CDR2 FQGTGA. The CDR3 DNA sequence: TGTGCCAGCAGCTTTAAGGGGGCCCCGGGGGCTGAAGCTTTCTTT. This gives the protein CASSFKGAPGAEAFF.

This rearrangement joins TRBV28 to TRBJ2-4; 9 bases line up with TRBD2. CDR1 is MDHEN, CDR2 SYDVKM, per germline. V was pared by 5 bases and J by 7 bases, with 9 bases of the junction left unmatched. CDR3 length equals 15 residues. CDR3 in amino acids: CASSPWREGRNIQYF. The CDR3 DNA is TGTGCCAGCAGTCCCTGGCGGGAGGGCCGTAACATTCAGTACTTC.

A single count supports this clone. The CDR3 here is CASSGPQGTNTGELFF. The DNA for the CDR3 is TGTGCCAGTTCCGGCCCCCAGGGGACGAACACCGGGGAGCTGTTTTTT. This chain links TRBV19 with TRBJ2-2, with a tentative D call TRBD1 (6 bases). CDR3 length equals 16 residues. Germline loops: CDR1 LNHDA, CDR2 SQIVND (reference sequence). Trimming left V 8 bases short and J 0 bases short, with 16 bases between. Looking up the rest from reference TRBV19 and TRBJ2-2 gives the full variable domain: DGGITQSPKYLFRKEGQNVTLSCEQNLNHDAMYWYRQDPGQGLRLIYYSQIVNDFQKGDIAEGYSVSREKKESFPLTVTSAQKNPTAFYLCASSGPQGTNTGELFFGEGSRLTVL.

This clone was seen only once. This sequence joins TRBV28 and TRBJ1-5, with a weak D call TRBD1 (6 bases). Germline CDR1 is MDHEN and CDR2 is SYDVKM. The CDR3 contains 16 residues. Between the trimmed V and J ends, which lost 4 bases and 0 bases, there was a span of 13 bases. This chain's CDR3 is CASSYQGLYSNQPQHF. The DNA for the CDR3 is TGTGCCAGCAGTTACCAGGGGCTATATAGCAATCAGCCCCAGCATTTT.

This chain connects TRBV6-1 to TRBJ1-5; tentatively, D is TRBD1 (5 bases). CDR1 is MNHNS, CDR2 SASEGT, per germline. V dropped 4 bases and J dropped 2 bases, with 15 bases sitting between them. The CDR3 sequence is 16 residues long. CDR3 sequence: CASSAYPGEGNQPQHF. In nucleotides, the CDR3 is TGTGCCAGCAGTGCCTACCCGGGGGAGGGCAATCAGCCCCAGCATTTT.

J is TRBJ1-2 and V is TRBV4-1, with D perhaps TRBD1 (6 bases). This CDR3 spans 15 amino acids. The germline V gene encodes CDR1 MGHRA and CDR2 YSYEKL. V was pared by 4 bases and J by 4 bases, with 16 bases between. The CDR3 spells CASSPITDRIYGYTF. CDR3 in DNA: TGCGCCAGCAGCCCCATCACTGACAGGATCTATGGCTACACCTTC.

The chain links TRBV27 to TRBJ2-7; D perhaps matches TRBD1 (6 bases). Trimming removed 3 bases at V and 6 bases at J, with 15 bases between. The CDR3 is 14 residues long. Germline values: CDR1 MNHEY, CDR2 SMNVEV (reference sequence). The CDR3 DNA follows: TGTGCCAGCAGTTTTTCGTTGGGGGCGGTCGAGCAGTACTTC. This encodes CASSFSLGAVEQYF.

The V and J genes are TRBV5-5 and TRBJ2-7; 7 nucleotides agree with TRBD1. Looked up from germline, CDR1 is SGHKS and CDR2 is YYEKEE (reference sequence). The CDR3 is 14 residues long. The trim removed 0 bases at V and 3 bases at J, leaving 3 bases unmatched. The DNA for the CDR3 is TGTGCCAGCAGCTTGGGACAGGGCTACTACGAGCAGTACTTC. Translation gives CASSLGQGYYEQYF.

The V gene is TRBV29-1, the J gene TRBJ2-1, with 9 bases lining up with TRBD1. J gave up 4 bases and V 7 bases, and 11 bases lay outside the gene matches. The germline gives CDR1 SQVTM, CDR2 ANQGSEA. This CDR3 contains 15 residues. CDR3 sequence: CSAKTGGTGYNEQFF. CDR3 nucleotide sequence: TGCAGCGCCAAAACTGGGGGGACAGGGTACAATGAGCAGTTCTTC.

The chain uses TRBV6-2 or TRBV6-3 and TRBJ2-4; no reliable D call. Germline CDR1 MNHEY, CDR2 SVGEGT. The CDR3 loop spans 12 amino acids. V lost 2 bases, J lost 5 bases, and 4 bases lay in between. CDR3 DNA: TGTGCCAGCAGTTACCGGGAAAACATTCAGTACTTC. Encoded protein: CASSYRENIQYF.

The chain carries TRBV6-1 and TRBJ1-1; D gene unclear. The V gene's germline CDR1 is MNHNS and CDR2 SASEGT. Trimming shortened V by 2 bases and J by 1 base, and 14 bases separated the two germline ends. The CDR3 runs 16 residues. The CDR3 is CASSEKVRGANTEAFF. The CDR3 DNA reads TGTGCCAGCAGTGAAAAGGTCCGGGGTGCGAACACTGAAGCTTTCTTT.

V gene TRBV15 combines with J gene TRBJ2-5; 7 bases map to TRBD2. Germline V CDR1 and CDR2: LNHNV, YYDKDF (reference sequence). The CDR3 runs to 17 residues. After removal of 5 bases from V and 5 bases from J, the junction contained 17 bases not matched to a gene. The CDR3 here is CATSSPPERGEWETQYF. In DNA form, the CDR3 reads TGTGCCACCAGCTCCCCGCCTGAGCGGGGTGAATGGGAGACCCAGTACTTC.

The rearrangement links TRBV30 to TRBJ2-1; D is perhaps TRBD2 (7 bases). Germline assignment: CDR1 GTSNPN and CDR2 SVGIG (reference sequence). V dropped 2 bases and J dropped 0 bases, with 14 bases sitting between them. There are 16 residues in the CDR3. This CDR3 is CAWSLGGATSYNEQFF. Here the CDR3 DNA reads TGTGCCTGGAGTCTGGGGGGGGCGACCTCCTACAATGAGCAGTTCTTC.

The chain joins TRBV4-3 to TRBJ2-1, with 7 bases matching TRBD1. V shed 0 bases and J 5 bases; nucleotides not matched to a gene: 10. Per germline, CDR1 LGHNA and CDR2 YSLEER. The CDR3 sequence is 17 residues long. In DNA, the CDR3 is TGCGCCAGCAGCCAAGATCTGGGCAGGGGGTATGACAATGAGCAGTTCTTC. Translation gives CASSQDLGRGYDNEQFF.

The V and J genes are TRBV27 and TRBJ1-4, with D possibly TRBD1 on 6 matching bases. In germline, CDR1 is MNHEY, CDR2 SMNVEV (reference sequence). This CDR3 contains 16 residues. Trimming removed 5 bases from V and 2 bases from J, with 15 bases in between. The CDR3 DNA follows: TGTGCCAGCAGTACAAAACAGGGTACCACTAATGAAAAACTGTTTTTT. Encoded protein: CASSTKQGTTNEKLFF. Together with reference TRBV27 and TRBJ1-4, the CDR3 gives the full variable domain: EAQVTQNPRYLITVTGKKLTVTCSQNMNHEYMSWYRQDPGLGLRQIYYSMNVEVTDKGDVPEGYKVSRKEKRNFPLILESPSPNQTSLYFCASSTKQGTTNEKLFFGSGTQLSVL.

The chain uses TRBV11-3 and TRBJ1-4; D is perhaps TRBD1 (5 bases). Trimming stripped 0 bases from V and 5 bases from J, with 7 bases between. This CDR3 is built from 14 residues. Germline lookup yields CDR1 SGHNT and CDR2 YENEEA. Written as DNA, the CDR3 is TGTGCCAGCAGCTTAGACAGGGTGAATGAAAAACTGTTTTTT. It yields the protein CASSLDRVNEKLFF. Full variable domain (missing parts from reference TRBV11-3 and TRBJ1-4): EAGVVQSPRYKIIEKKQPVAFWCNPISGHNTLYWYLQNLGQGPELLIRYENEEAVDDSQLPKDRFSAERLKGVDSTLKIQPAELGDSAVYLCASSLDRVNEKLFFGSGTQLSVL.

This clone was observed once. The CDR3, as DNA: TGTGCCAGCAGCTTATGGACAGGGAATTCCTACAATGAGCAGTTCTTC. As protein: CASSLWTGNSYNEQFF. V gene TRBV11-2 combines with J gene TRBJ2-1; 8 bases fit TRBD1. The V gene's germline CDR1 is SGHAT and CDR2 FQNNGV. J lost 1 base, V lost 2 bases, and 4 bases had no gene match. The length of the CDR3 is 16 residues.

This chain links TRBV5-6 with TRBJ1-3; D perhaps matches TRBD1 (6 bases). In germline, CDR1 is SGHDT, CDR2 YYEEEE. V was cut by 3 bases and J by 0 bases, with 16 bases left in between. CDR3 size: 17 residues. The chain's CDR3 is CASSSAQGIPSGNTIYF. The DNA of the CDR3 is TGTGCCAGCAGCTCGGCTCAGGGGATTCCCTCTGGAAACACCATATATTTT.

The CDR3 DNA is TGTGCCAGCGAGGGGGCGGGTACTGAAGCTTTCTTT. It specifies CASEGAGTEAFF. This chain uses TRBV7-8 with TRBJ1-1, with 7 bases aligning to TRBD1. The CDR3 is made up of 12 amino acids. V dropped 8 bases and J dropped 5; count of bases not matched to a gene: 5. CDR1 and CDR2 (germline): SGHVS, FQNEAQ.

The rearrangement uses TRBV11-3 and TRBJ2-3; possible D gene TRBD2, 6 bases. Between the trimmed V and J ends, which lost 0 bases and 6 bases, there was a span of 13 bases. Germline CDR1 reads SGHNT; CDR2 reads YENEEA. The CDR3 covers 15 residues. The CDR3 sequence is CASSLDSAGGDTQYF. The CDR3 DNA reads as TGTGCCAGCAGCTTAGATTCCGCAGGAGGGGATACGCAGTATTTT.